This T cell receptor beta chain derives from a study of shared clonotypes between healthy human individuals. Looking at the study overall: In total, the donors were two women and a few men aged 18 to 49. General study points: Rarefaction curves obtained for sorted subsets showed sequencing incomplete despite large depth. Clonotype sharing levels among donors were expected to vary with sequencing depth.

The germline gives CDR1 SGHTA, CDR2 FQGNSA. The CDR3 covers 16 residues. V gave up 4 bases and J gave up 4 bases, with 19 bases separating them. The data were produced by immunoSEQ multiplex PCR, yet TCRdb's version contains in-frame clones alone and is incomplete. The sample holds almost 700,000 clones, about 90% seen once. Regarding this clone: What it binds is unknown.

Naive CD8 cells comprised CD45RO-negative, CCR7-positively selected cells, excluding terminally differentiated effector memory CD45RA+ cells. The chain is built from TRBV7-2 and TRBJ1-2, with D perhaps TRBD1 (6 bases). The specimen was naive CD8+ T cells sorted from blood. The clonotype was recovered from a man between 25 and 39 years old in good health. The CDR3, as DNA: TGTGCCAGCAGCTCGACCCAGACAGGAGTTACCTATGGCTACACCTTC. Translating gives CASSSTQTGVTYGYTF.